Shown below are 18 T cell receptor beta chains from a single sample sequenced in a study of graft-versus-host responses after intestinal transplantation. Their recognized antigens are unknown. The repertoire was sequenced with immunoSEQ multiplex PCR; TCRdb's copy has only in-frame clones and lacks some. The data hold roughly 64,000 clones, with roughly 90% observed a single time. Here the sequenced sample was unstimulated CD8+ T cells sorted from spleen or lymph node cells, taken before transplant. These TCRs come from a human donor who was the organ donor for an intestinal transplant.

This chain joins TRBV19 and TRBJ2-5; D may be TRBD2 (5 bases). CDR1 is LNHDA, CDR2 SQIVND, per germline (reference sequence). Trimming stripped 5 bases from V and 1 base from J, with 8 bases between. This CDR3 has 13 residues. CDR3: CASSLSGQETQYF. CDR3 DNA sequence: TGTGCCAGTAGTTTGAGCGGCCAAGAGACCCAGTACTTC.

J is TRBJ1-5 and V is TRBV7-9; D call uncertain. The V end was cut by 5 bases, the J end by 5 bases, with 19 bases between. Germline CDR1 reads SEHNR; CDR2 reads FQNEAQ (reference sequence). The CDR3 is 16 amino acids. This CDR3 is CASSPHFEGRDQPQHF. The CDR3 bases are TGTGCCAGCAGCCCACATTTCGAGGGAAGGGATCAGCCCCAGCATTTT. Combining the CDR3 with reference TRBV7-9 and TRBJ1-5 gives the whole variable domain DTGVSQNPRHKITKRGQNVTFRCDPISEHNRLYWYRQTLGQGPEFLTYFQNEAQLEKSRLLSDRFSAERPKGSFSTLEIQRTEQGDSAMYLCASSPHFEGRDQPQHFGDGTRLSIL.

The chain carries TRBV5-1 and TRBJ2-7, with 8 bases identical to TRBD2. CDR1 is SGHRS, CDR2 YFSETQ, per germline. This CDR3 is 14 amino acids long. V was clipped by 2 bases and J by 3 bases; unmatched bases: 4. Here the CDR3 DNA reads TGCGCCAGCAGCTTTAGTAGCGGGAACTACGAGCAGTACTTC. Translated: CASSFSSGNYEQYF.

The rearrangement uses TRBV28 and TRBJ2-7, with 8 nucleotides matching TRBD1. The CDR3 extends over 14 amino acids. Germline lookup yields CDR1 MDHEN and CDR2 SYDVKM. Trimming at V came to 5 bases and at J to 1 base, leaving 4 bases not matched to a gene. The CDR3 nucleotides read TGTGCCAGCAGTATCCGGGACAGGTCCTACGAGCAGTACTTC. It codes for CASSIRDRSYEQYF. Complete variable domain (other parts from reference TRBV28 and TRBJ2-7): DVKVTQSSRYLVKRTGEKVFLECVQDMDHENMFWYRQDPGLGLRLIYFSYDVKMKEKGDIPEGYSVSREKKERFSLILESASTNQTSMYLCASSIRDRSYEQYFGPGTRLTVT.

The chain carries TRBV2 and TRBJ1-1; no reliable D call. There are 13 residues in the CDR3. V lost 5 bases, J lost 1 base, and 8 bases lay in between. The germline gives CDR1 SNHLY, CDR2 FYNNEI. DNA of the CDR3: TGTGCCAGCAGTCAACGGGGGAACACTGAAGCTTTCTTT. Translating it yields CASSQRGNTEAFF. Full variable domain (rest looked up from reference TRBV2 and TRBJ1-1): EPEVTQTPSHQVTQMGQEVILRCVPISNHLYFYWYRQILGQKVEFLVSFYNNEISEKSEIFDDQFSVERPDGSNFTLKIRSTKLEDSAMYFCASSQRGNTEAFFGQGTRLTVV.

This clone was detected once. This chain joins TRBV7-3 and TRBJ2-1; 9 bases are a match to TRBD1. Germline CDR1 is SGHTA and CDR2 is FQGTGA. This CDR3 contains 17 residues. Losses at the gene ends were 1 base for V and 5 bases for J; bases not matched to a gene: 9. In nucleotides, the CDR3 is TGTGCCAGCAGCTTAAATTCGGGGGACAGGGCAAACAATGAGCAGTTCTTC. Protein: CASSLNSGDRANNEQFF.

This chain joins TRBV30 and TRBJ2-1; 10 bases are shared with TRBD2. With V trimmed by 6 bases and J by 7 bases, 12 bases remained unmatched. CDR1 and CDR2 from the germline V gene are GTSNPN and SVGIG (reference sequence). The CDR3 consists of 15 residues. This CDR3 reads CACAPGTSAKNEQFF. For the CDR3, the DNA is TGTGCCTGCGCGCCCGGGACTAGCGCAAAGAATGAGCAGTTCTTC.

The rearrangement joins TRBV28 to TRBJ1-2, with D perhaps matching TRBD1 (6 bases). V was pared by 6 bases and J by 6 bases, with 14 bases between. Per the germline V gene, CDR1 is MDHEN and CDR2 is SYDVKM. The CDR3 loop spans 13 amino acids. CDR3 protein: CASSPSGGHGYTF. CDR3 DNA: TGTGCCAGCAGCCCAAGCGGGGGGCATGGCTACACCTTC.

The V gene is TRBV6-1, the J gene TRBJ2-2, with 12 nucleotides matching TRBD2. The CDR3 has 15 residues. Germline V gene lookup returns CDR1 MNHNS and CDR2 SASEGT. J gave up 6 bases and V 6 bases, and 5 bases lay outside the gene matches. The CDR3 sequence: CASSQTSGSPGELFF. CDR3 nucleotide sequence: TGTGCCAGCAGCCAGACTAGCGGGAGCCCCGGGGAGCTGTTTTTT.

This clone was observed a handful of times. The genes are TRBV6-5 and TRBJ1-2; D not certain. Germline CDR1 is MNHEY and CDR2 is SVGAGI. V lost 5 bases to trimming and J lost 2 bases, with 9 bases between them. The CDR3 consists of 13 residues. This chain's CDR3 is CASSADTNYGYTF. Here the CDR3 DNA reads TGTGCCAGCAGTGCAGACACCAACTATGGCTACACCTTC.

The rearrangement uses TRBV27 and TRBJ2-7; 7 bases align to TRBD2. CDR1 is MNHEY and CDR2 is SMNVEV in the germline V gene (reference sequence). With V trimmed by 4 bases and J by 1 base, 4 bases remained unmatched. This CDR3 contains 14 residues. The CDR3 nucleotides read TGTGCCAGCAGTTCTCTAGCGGAGTCCTACGAGCAGTACTTC. This codes for CASSSLAESYEQYF.

V is TRBV6-5 and J is TRBJ2-7; maybe TRBD2 (5 bases). Trimming took off 0 bases at V and 0 bases at J, with 12 bases between the two ends. CDR1 and CDR2 (germline): MNHEY, SVGAGI. CDR3 length: 16 amino acids. This chain's CDR3 is CASSYSHERPSYEQYF. CDR3 DNA sequence: TGTGCCAGCAGTTACTCCCACGAGCGGCCCTCCTACGAGCAGTACTTC.

V gene TRBV7-9 combines with J gene TRBJ2-5, with 10 bases matching TRBD1. The V segment lost 3 bases and the J segment 4 bases; nucleotides outside the gene matches: 5. Germline-derived CDR1 and CDR2 are SEHNR and FQNEAQ (reference sequence). CDR3 length equals 15 residues. CDR3 amino acids: CASSFGQGGRETQYF. The CDR3 DNA reads TGTGCCAGCAGCTTTGGACAGGGGGGAAGAGAGACCCAGTACTTC. The whole variable domain, remainder taken from reference TRBV7-9 and TRBJ2-5, is DTGVSQNPRHKITKRGQNVTFRCDPISEHNRLYWYRQTLGQGPEFLTYFQNEAQLEKSRLLSDRFSAERPKGSFSTLEIQRTEQGDSAMYLCASSFGQGGRETQYFGPGTRLLVL.

The chain combines TRBV6-6 with TRBJ2-3; D gene unclear. From germline, CDR1 is MNHNY and CDR2 SVGAGI (reference sequence). The CDR3 runs 13 residues. V dropped 4 bases and J dropped 4 bases, with 9 bases sitting between them. CDR3 sequence (DNA): TGTGCCAGCAGTTCGCTAGAATCAGATACGCAGTATTTT. It yields the protein CASSSLESDTQYF.

This chain links TRBV9 with TRBJ2-7, with 12 nucleotides matching TRBD2. The CDR3 spans 15 residues. V gave up 2 bases and J gave up 2 bases; unmatched junction bases: 2. Per the germline V gene, CDR1 is SGDLS and CDR2 is YYNGEE. CDR3 nucleotide sequence: TGTGCCAGCAGCGTGGCTAGCGGGAGGGCCTACGAGCAGTACTTC. This sequence encodes CASSVASGRAYEQYF.

The J gene is TRBJ2-7, the V gene TRBV11-3; D call uncertain. Germline V gives CDR1 SGHNT, CDR2 YENEEA. The CDR3 has 16 residues. V was cut by 3 bases and J by 2 bases, with 17 bases left in between. CDR3 protein: CASSLDNPVRAYEQYF. For the CDR3, the DNA is TGTGCCAGCAGCTTGGATAATCCCGTCCGGGCCTACGAGCAGTACTTC.

The chain links TRBV5-1 to TRBJ1-1; D gene uncertain. This CDR3 spans 14 amino acids. V lost 1 base, J lost 4 bases, and 11 bases lay in between. Germline values: CDR1 SGHRS, CDR2 YFSETQ. The DNA of the CDR3 is TGCGCCAGCAGCTTGTATGGGGAGGGCACTGAAGCTTTCTTT. It encodes CASSLYGEGTEAFF.

The chain recombines TRBV2 with TRBJ2-7, with TRBD1 matching over 8 bases. The CDR3 totals 14 residues. V was clipped by 6 bases and J by 0 bases; unmatched bases: 4. Germline V gives CDR1 SNHLY, CDR2 FYNNEI. The CDR3 DNA follows: TGTGCCAGCAGGGGGACAGGTAGCTCCTACGAGCAGTACTTC. Its translation is CASRGTGSSYEQYF. The full variable domain, in which reference TRBV2 and TRBJ2-7 provide the parts outside the CDR3, is EPEVTQTPSHQVTQMGQEVILRCVPISNHLYFYWYRQILGQKVEFLVSFYNNEISEKSEIFDDQFSVERPDGSNFTLKIRSTKLEDSAMYFCASRGTGSSYEQYFGPGTRLTVT.